What follows describes a single T cell receptor beta chain. Authors' processing steps: Estimation of nucleated cell counts relied on the amplification of reference gene primers. TCRdb keeps only in-frame clones here, not all; method: immunoSEQ multiplex PCR. The V and J calls and clone size were taken over from that table, and D and trimming were inferred from the DNA. The profile covers hundreds of thousands of clones, with around 90% appearing a single time and about 8.6% taken by the ten largest. This sample was taken from a study of blood T cell repertoires in COVID-19. In the study overall: COVID-19 samples from acute and convalescent phases originated in the United States, Italy and Spain. The analysed material was cDNA or gDNA that came from T cells, B-cell-depleted T cells, or PBMCs.

The sequence derives from a man younger than 30 with active or convalescent COVID-19. Sequenced material: peripheral blood.

The CDR3 DNA follows: TGCGCCAGCAGCCAAGGGGCTGTGAGTGGTGAAGCTTTCTTT. Translation: CASSQGAVSGEAFF. This chain uses TRBV4-3 with TRBJ1-1; D remains ambiguous. V gave up 1 base and J gave up 7 bases, with 13 bases separating them. CDR3 length equals 14 residues. Germline CDR1 reads LGHNA; CDR2 reads YSLEER.